These T cell receptor beta chains were read from a single sample in a study of blood T cell repertoires in COVID-19. The table came from immunoSEQ multiplex PCR; TCRdb's copy has only in-frame clones and leaves some out. Of under 200,000 clones detected, roughly 91% appear once; the ten largest clones hold roughly 4.5%. The specimen was peripheral blood. These receptors came from a man younger than 30 with COVID-19, enrolled during active disease. Each CDR3 is given without its conserved first and last residue. Each record gives: V gene, J gene, CDR3 protein.

v_gene: TRBV30; j_gene: TRBJ1-5; CDR3aa: AWGVEGAQPQH
v_gene: TRBV7-9; j_gene: TRBJ2-7; CDR3aa: ASSLPWTGPNSYEQY
v_gene: TRBV5-1; j_gene: TRBJ2-1; CDR3aa: ASSVGLDRRFNEQF
v_gene: TRBV28; j_gene: TRBJ1-1; CDR3aa: ASSWGGRQVTEAF
v_gene: TRBV2; j_gene: TRBJ2-6; CDR3aa: ASSTSPPGGLSGANVLT
v_gene: TRBV19; j_gene: TRBJ2-7; CDR3aa: ASSLLAGVRDEQY
v_gene: TRBV19; j_gene: TRBJ2-1; CDR3aa: ASTLGAVETGQGDNEQF
v_gene: TRBV7-2; j_gene: TRBJ2-1; CDR3aa: ASSLEGGKNNEQF
v_gene: TRBV6-2/TRBV6-3; j_gene: TRBJ2-7; CDR3aa: ASSYDSHSYEQY
v_gene: TRBV2; j_gene: TRBJ1-6; CDR3aa: ASSLGAARNSPLH
v_gene: TRBV24-1; j_gene: TRBJ2-1; CDR3aa: ATSDSGLAGGLENEQF
v_gene: TRBV3-1/TRBV3-2; j_gene: TRBJ1-1; CDR3aa: ASSQDHRGGTEAF
v_gene: TRBV3-1/TRBV3-2; j_gene: TRBJ1-6; CDR3aa: ASSQGPRNSPLH
v_gene: TRBV2; j_gene: TRBJ2-1; CDR3aa: ASSESGAREEQF
v_gene: TRBV29-1; j_gene: TRBJ1-4; CDR3aa: SVRDRGEKLL
v_gene: TRBV10-3; j_gene: TRBJ2-1; CDR3aa: AILGVREGRKQF
v_gene: TRBV19; j_gene: TRBJ1-1; CDR3aa: ASSPTGALTDTEAF
v_gene: TRBV19; j_gene: TRBJ1-4; CDR3aa: ASSIRDRNEKLL
v_gene: TRBV12-3/TRBV12-4; j_gene: TRBJ1-1; CDR3aa: ASSLGGNTEAF
v_gene: TRBV28; j_gene: TRBJ1-6; CDR3aa: ASSLVGGRSPLH
v_gene: TRBV24-1; j_gene: TRBJ1-2; CDR3aa: ATSASGTVYGYT
v_gene: TRBV29-1; j_gene: TRBJ1-1; CDR3aa: SVKGMMNTEAF
v_gene: TRBV6-5; j_gene: TRBJ2-2; CDR3aa: ATKRGSANTGELF
v_gene: TRBV7-2; j_gene: TRBJ2-1; CDR3aa: ASSLSEGFDNEQF
v_gene: TRBV28; j_gene: TRBJ2-7; CDR3aa: ASSRDSRASYEQY
v_gene: TRBV9; j_gene: TRBJ2-1; CDR3aa: ASSVVSGNEQF
v_gene: TRBV29-1; j_gene: TRBJ2-7; CDR3aa: SVLSGGPYEQY
v_gene: TRBV28; j_gene: TRBJ1-6; CDR3aa: ASRRGYSPLH
v_gene: TRBV6-5; j_gene: TRBJ1-1; CDR3aa: ASSYYKTGDTEAF
v_gene: TRBV5-4; j_gene: TRBJ1-4; CDR3aa: ASSLDGGEKLF
v_gene: TRBV12-1; j_gene: TRBJ2-3; CDR3aa: ASSFRREALGPDTQY
v_gene: TRBV11-2; j_gene: TRBJ1-5; CDR3aa: ASSLELRQPQH
v_gene: TRBV5-4; j_gene: TRBJ1-2; CDR3aa: ASSPPGQGASRHGYT
v_gene: TRBV28; j_gene: TRBJ2-2; CDR3aa: ASSLYRRDRGTGELF